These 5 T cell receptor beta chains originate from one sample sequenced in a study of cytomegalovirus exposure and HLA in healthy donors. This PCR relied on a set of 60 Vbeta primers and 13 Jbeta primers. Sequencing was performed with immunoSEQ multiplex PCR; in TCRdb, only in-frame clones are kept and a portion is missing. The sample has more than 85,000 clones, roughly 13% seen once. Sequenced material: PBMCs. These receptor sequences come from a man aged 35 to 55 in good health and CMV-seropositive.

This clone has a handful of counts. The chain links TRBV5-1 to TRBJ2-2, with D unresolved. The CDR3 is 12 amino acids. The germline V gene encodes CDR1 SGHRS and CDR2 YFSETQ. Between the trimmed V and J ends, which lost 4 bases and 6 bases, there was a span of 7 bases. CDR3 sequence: CASSPQAGELFF. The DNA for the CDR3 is TGCGCCAGCAGCCCCCAGGCCGGGGAGCTGTTTTTT.

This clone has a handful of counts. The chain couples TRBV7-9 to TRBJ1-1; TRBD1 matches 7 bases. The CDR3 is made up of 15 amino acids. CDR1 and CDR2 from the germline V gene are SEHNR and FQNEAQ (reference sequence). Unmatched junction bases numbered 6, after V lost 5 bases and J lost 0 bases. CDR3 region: CASSLRQGLNTEAFF. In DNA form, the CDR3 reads TGTGCCAGCAGCCTCCGACAGGGCTTGAACACTGAAGCTTTCTTT.

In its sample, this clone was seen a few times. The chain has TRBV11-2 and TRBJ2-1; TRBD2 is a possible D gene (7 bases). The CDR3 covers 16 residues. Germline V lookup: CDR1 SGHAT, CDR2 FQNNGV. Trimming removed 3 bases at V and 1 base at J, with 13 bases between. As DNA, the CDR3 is TGTGCCAGCAGCTTCAGGGGAGCGGGGTCCTACAATGAGCAGTTCTTC. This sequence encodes CASSFRGAGSYNEQFF.

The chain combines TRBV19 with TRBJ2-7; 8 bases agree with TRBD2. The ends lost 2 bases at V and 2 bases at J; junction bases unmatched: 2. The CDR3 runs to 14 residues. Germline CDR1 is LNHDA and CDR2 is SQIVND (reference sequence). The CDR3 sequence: CASSILAGPYEQYF. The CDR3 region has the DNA TGTGCCAGTAGTATACTAGCGGGCCCCTACGAGCAGTACTTC.

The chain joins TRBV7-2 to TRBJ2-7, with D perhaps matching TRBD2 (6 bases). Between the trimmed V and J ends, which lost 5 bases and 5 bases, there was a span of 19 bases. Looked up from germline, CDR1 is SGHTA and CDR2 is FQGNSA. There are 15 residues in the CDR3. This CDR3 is CASSITGLLGHEQYF. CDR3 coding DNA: TGTGCCAGCAGCATAACGGGACTCCTAGGCCACGAGCAGTACTTC.